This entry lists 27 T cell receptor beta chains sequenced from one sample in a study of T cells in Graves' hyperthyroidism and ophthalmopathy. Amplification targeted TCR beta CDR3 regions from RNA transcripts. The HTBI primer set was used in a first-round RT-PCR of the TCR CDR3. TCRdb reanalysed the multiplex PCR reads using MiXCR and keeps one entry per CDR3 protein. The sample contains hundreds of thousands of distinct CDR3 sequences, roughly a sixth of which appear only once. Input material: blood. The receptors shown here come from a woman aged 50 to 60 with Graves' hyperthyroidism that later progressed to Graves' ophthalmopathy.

This chain's CDR3 is CASQNGNTIYF. The CDR3 DNA follows: TGTGCCAGCCAAAACGGAAACACCATATATTTT. V usage is TRBV12-3 or TRBV12-4 and J usage is TRBJ1-3, with D unresolved. V was pared by 8 bases and J by 4 bases, with 6 bases between. The CDR3 sequence is 11 residues long.

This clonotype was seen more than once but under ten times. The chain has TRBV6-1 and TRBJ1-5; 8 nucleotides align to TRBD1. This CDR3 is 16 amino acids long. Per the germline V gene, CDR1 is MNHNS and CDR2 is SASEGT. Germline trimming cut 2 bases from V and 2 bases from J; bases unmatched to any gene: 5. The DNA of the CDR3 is TGTGCCAGCAGTGAATCAGGGGGCCACGGCAATCAGCCCCAGCATTTT. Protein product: CASSESGGHGNQPQHF.

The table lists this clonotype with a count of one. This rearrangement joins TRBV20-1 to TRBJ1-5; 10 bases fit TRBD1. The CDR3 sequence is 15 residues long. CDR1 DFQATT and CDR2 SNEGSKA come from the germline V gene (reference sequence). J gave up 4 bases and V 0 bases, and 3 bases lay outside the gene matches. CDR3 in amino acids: CSAREGQGENQPQHF. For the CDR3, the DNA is TGCAGTGCTAGAGAAGGACAGGGGGAAAATCAGCCCCAGCATTTT.

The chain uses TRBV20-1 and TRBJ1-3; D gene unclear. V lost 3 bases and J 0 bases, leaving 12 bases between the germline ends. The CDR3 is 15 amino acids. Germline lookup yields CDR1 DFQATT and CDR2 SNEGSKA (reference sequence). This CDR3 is CSASYQVPSGNTIYF. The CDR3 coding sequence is TGCAGTGCTAGCTATCAGGTTCCCTCTGGAAACACCATATATTTT.

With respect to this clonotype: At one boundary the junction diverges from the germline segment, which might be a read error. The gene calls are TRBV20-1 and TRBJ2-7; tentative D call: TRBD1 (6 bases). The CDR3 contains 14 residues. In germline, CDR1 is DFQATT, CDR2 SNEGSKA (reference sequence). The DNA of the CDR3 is TGCAGTGCTAGCTCCGGGACACGTACCTACGAGCAGCACTTC. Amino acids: CSASSGTRTYEQHF.

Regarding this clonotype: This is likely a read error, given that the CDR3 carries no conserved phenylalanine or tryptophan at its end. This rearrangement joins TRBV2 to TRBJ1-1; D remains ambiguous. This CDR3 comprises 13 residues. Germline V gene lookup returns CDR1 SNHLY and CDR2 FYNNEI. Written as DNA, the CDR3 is TGTGCCAGGGGATGGACGGGATACACCGAAGCTTTCTAT. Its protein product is CARGWTGYTEAFY.

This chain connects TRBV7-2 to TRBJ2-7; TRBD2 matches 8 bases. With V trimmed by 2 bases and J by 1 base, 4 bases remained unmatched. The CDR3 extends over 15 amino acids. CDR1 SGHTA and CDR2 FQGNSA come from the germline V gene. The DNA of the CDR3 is TGTGCCAGCAGCTTACAAGCGGGGGCGTCCTACGAGCAGTACTTC. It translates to CASSLQAGASYEQYF.

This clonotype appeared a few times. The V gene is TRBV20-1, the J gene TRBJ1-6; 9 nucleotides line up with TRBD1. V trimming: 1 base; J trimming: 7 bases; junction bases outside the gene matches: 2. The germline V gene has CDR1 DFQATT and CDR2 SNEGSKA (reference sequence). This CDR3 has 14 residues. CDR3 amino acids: CSARVGTGNSPLHF. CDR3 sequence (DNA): TGCAGTGCTAGAGTGGGGACAGGGAATTCACCCCTCCACTTT.

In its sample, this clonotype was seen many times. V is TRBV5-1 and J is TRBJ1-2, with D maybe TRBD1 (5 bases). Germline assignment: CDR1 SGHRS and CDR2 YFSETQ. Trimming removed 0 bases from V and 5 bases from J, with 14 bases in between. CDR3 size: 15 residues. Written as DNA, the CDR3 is TGCGCCAGCAGCTTGGGAGTTGGACCAGGGTATGGCTACACCTTC. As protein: CASSLGVGPGYGYTF.

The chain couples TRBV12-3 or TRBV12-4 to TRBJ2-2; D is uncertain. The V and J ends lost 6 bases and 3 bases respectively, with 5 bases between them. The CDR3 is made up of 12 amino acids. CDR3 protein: CASRKDTGELFF. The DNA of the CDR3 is TGTGCCAGCAGAAAGGACACCGGGGAGCTGTTTTTT.

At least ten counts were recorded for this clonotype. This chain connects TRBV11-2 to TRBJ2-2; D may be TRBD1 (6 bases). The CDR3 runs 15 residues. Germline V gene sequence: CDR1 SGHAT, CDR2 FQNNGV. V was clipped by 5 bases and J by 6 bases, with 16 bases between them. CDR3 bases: TGTGCCAGCAGCCTACAGGGTTTAGGAGCCGGGGAGCTGTTTTTT. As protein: CASSLQGLGAGELFF.

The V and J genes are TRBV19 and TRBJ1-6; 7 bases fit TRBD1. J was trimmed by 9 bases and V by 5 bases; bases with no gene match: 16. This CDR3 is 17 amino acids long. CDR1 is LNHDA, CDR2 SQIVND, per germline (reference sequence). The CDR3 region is CASSFLPSGTESSPLHF. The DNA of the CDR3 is TGTGCCAGTAGTTTTCTACCGTCCGGGACAGAGAGTTCACCCCTCCACTTT. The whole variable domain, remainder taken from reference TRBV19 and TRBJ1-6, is DGGITQSPKYLFRKEGQNVTLSCEQNLNHDAMYWYRQDPGQGLRLIYYSQIVNDFQKGDIAEGYSVSREKKESFPLTVTSAQKNPTAFYLCASSFLPSGTESSPLHFGNGTRLTVT.

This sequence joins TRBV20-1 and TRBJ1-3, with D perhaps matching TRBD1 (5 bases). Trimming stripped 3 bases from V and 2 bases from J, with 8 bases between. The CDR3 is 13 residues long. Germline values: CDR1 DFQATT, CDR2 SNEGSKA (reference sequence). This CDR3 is CSASRGTGNTIYF. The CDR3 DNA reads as TGCAGTGCTAGTAGGGGAACTGGAAACACCATATATTTT.

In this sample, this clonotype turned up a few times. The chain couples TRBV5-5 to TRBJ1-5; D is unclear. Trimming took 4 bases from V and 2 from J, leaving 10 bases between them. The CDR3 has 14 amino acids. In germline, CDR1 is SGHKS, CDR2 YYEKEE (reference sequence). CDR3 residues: CASSLGFRNQPQHF. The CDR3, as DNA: TGTGCCAGCAGCCTGGGGTTCCGCAATCAGCCCCAGCATTTT.

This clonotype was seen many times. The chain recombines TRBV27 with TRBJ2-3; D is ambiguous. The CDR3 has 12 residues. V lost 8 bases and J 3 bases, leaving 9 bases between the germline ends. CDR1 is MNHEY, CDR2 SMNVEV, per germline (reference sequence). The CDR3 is CASSPPTDTQYF. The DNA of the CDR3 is TGTGCCAGCTCACCACCGACAGATACGCAGTATTTT.

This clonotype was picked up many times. The CDR3 spells CASSATDGTEAFF. In DNA form, the CDR3 reads TGTGCCAGCAGCGCCACGGACGGCACTGAAGCTTTCTTT. The chain uses TRBV11-2 and TRBJ1-1; D remains ambiguous. V was clipped by 5 bases and J by 4 bases, with 11 bases between them. The CDR3 has 13 residues. Germline CDR1 and CDR2: SGHAT and FQNNGV.

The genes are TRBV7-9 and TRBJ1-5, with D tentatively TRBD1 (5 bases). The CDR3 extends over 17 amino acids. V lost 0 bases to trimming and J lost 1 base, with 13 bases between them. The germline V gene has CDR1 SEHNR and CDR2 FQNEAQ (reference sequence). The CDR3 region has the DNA TGTGCCAGCAGCTTAGCGAATCAGGGAACGAGCAATCAGCCCCAGCATTTT. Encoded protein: CASSLANQGTSNQPQHF. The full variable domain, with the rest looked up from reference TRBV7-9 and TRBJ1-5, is DTGVSQNPRHKITKRGQNVTFRCDPISEHNRLYWYRQTLGQGPEFLTYFQNEAQLEKSRLLSDRFSAERPKGSFSTLEIQRTEQGDSAMYLCASSLANQGTSNQPQHFGDGTRLSIL.

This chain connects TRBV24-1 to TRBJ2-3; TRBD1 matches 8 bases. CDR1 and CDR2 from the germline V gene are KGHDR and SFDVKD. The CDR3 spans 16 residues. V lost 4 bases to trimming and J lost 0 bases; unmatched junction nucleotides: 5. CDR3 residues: CATSDRTGSSTDTQYF. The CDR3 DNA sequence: TGTGCCACCAGTGACCGGACAGGGTCTAGCACAGATACGCAGTATTTT.

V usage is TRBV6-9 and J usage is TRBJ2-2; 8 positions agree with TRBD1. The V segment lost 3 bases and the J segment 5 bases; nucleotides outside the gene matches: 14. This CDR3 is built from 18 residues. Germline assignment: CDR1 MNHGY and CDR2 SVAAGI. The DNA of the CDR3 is TGTGCCAGCAGTTACCCGACGACGACAGGGGTTGGGACCGGGGAGCTGTTTTTT. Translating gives CASSYPTTTGVGTGELFF.

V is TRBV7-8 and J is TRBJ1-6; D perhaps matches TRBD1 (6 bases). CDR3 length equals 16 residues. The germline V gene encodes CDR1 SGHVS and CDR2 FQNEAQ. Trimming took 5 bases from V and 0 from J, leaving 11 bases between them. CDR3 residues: CASSAQGGSYNSPLHF. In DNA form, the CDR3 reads TGTGCCAGCAGCGCACAAGGGGGCTCCTATAATTCACCCCTCCACTTT. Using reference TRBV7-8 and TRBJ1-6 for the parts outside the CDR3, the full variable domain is GAGVSQSPRYKVAKRGQDVALRCDPISGHVSLFWYQQALGQGPEFLTYFQNEAQLDKSGLPSDRFFAERPEGSVSTLKIQRTQQEDSAVYLCASSAQGGSYNSPLHFGNGTRLTVT.

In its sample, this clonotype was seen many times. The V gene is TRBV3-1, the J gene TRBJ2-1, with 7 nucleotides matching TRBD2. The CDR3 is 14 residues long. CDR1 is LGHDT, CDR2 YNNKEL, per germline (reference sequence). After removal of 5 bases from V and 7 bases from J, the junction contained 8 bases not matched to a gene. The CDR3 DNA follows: TGTGCCAGCAGCTACCTCGGGGGAGGGAATGAGCAGTTCTTC. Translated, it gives CASSYLGGGNEQFF.

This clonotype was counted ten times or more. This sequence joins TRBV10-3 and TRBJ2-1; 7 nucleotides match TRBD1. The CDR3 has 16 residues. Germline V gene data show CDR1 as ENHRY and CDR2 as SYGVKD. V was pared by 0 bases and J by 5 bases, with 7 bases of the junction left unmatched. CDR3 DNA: TGTGCCATCAGTGAGTCTGAAGGGGGCAGAGACAATGAGCAGTTCTTC. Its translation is CAISESEGGRDNEQFF.

The CDR3 loop reads CASSQVVTDSGNTIYF. CDR3 bases: TGTGCCAGCAGCCAAGTGGTAACTGACTCTGGAAACACCATATATTTT. The V and J genes are TRBV3-1 and TRBJ1-3; D unresolved. Germline loops: CDR1 LGHDT, CDR2 YNNKEL (reference sequence). The germline V and J ends were trimmed by 1 base and 0 bases, with 10 bases remaining between them. The CDR3 has 16 amino acids.

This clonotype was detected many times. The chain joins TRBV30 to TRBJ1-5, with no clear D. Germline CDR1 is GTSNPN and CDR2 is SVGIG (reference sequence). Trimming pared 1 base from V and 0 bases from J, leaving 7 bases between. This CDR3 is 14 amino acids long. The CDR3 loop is CAWSAGRSNQPQHF. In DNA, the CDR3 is TGTGCCTGGAGTGCCGGACGTAGCAATCAGCCCCAGCATTTT. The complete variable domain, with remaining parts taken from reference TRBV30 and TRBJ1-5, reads SQTIHQWPATLVQPVGSPLSLECTVEGTSNPNLYWYRQAAGRGLQLLFYSVGIGQISSEVPQNLSASRPQDRQFILSSKKLLLSDSGFYLCAWSAGRSNQPQHFGDGTRLSIL.

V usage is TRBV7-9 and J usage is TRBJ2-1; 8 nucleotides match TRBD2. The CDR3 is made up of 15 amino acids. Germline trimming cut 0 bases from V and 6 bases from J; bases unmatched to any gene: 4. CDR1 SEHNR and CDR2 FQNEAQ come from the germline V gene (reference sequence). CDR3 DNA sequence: TGTGCCAGCAGCTTAGCTCTAGCGGGCAGCAATGAGCAGTTCTTC. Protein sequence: CASSLALAGSNEQFF. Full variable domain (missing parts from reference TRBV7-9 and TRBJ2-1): DTGVSQNPRHKITKRGQNVTFRCDPISEHNRLYWYRQTLGQGPEFLTYFQNEAQLEKSRLLSDRFSAERPKGSFSTLEIQRTEQGDSAMYLCASSLALAGSNEQFFGPGTRLTVL.

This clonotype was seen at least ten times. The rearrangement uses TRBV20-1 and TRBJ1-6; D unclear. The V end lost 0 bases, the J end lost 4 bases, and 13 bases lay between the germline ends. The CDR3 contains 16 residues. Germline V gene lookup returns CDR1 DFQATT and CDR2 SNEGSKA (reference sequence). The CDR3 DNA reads TGCAGTGCTAGAGATAGTCTTACGGGATATAATTCACCCCTCCACTTT. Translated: CSARDSLTGYNSPLHF.

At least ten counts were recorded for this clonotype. CDR3 amino acids: CASRRGTANMNTEAFF. The CDR3, as DNA: TGTGCCAGCAGACGGGGGACAGCGAACATGAACACTGAAGCTTTCTTT. The chain couples TRBV11-2 to TRBJ1-1, with 7 bases fitting TRBD1. This CDR3 contains 16 residues. Germline trimming cut 6 bases from V and 0 bases from J; bases unmatched to any gene: 10. CDR1 and CDR2 (germline): SGHAT, FQNNGV.